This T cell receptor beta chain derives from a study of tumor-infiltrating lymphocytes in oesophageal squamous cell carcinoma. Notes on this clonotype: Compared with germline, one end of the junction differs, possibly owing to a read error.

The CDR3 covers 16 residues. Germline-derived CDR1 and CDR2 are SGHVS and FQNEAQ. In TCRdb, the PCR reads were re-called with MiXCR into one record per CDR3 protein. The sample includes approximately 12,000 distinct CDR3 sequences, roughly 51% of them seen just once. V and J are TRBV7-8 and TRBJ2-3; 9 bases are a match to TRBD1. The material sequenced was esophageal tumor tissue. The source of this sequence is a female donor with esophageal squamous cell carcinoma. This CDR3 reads CASSSHGTGNGSPLHF. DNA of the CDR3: TGTGCCAGCAGCTCCCACGGGACAGGGAATGGGTCACCCCTCCACTTC.